These 3 T cell receptor beta chains share one sample of origin, sequenced in a study of T cell responses to AZD1222 COVID-19 vaccine. Sequencing used immunoSEQ multiplex PCR; TCRdb keeps in-frame clones, though not all of them. The sample contains roughly 87,000 clones, roughly 90% of which appear only once. The sequencing here drew on peripheral blood, taken 28 days after the second AZD1222 dose. The receptors shown here come from an adult who received the AZD1222 COVID-19 vaccine.

The V and J genes are TRBV11-3 and TRBJ2-2, with 7 bases fitting TRBD1. In germline, CDR1 is SGHNT, CDR2 YENEEA. V lost 6 bases, J lost 6 bases, and 4 bases stayed unmatched. The CDR3 spans 13 residues. Here the CDR3 DNA reads TGTGCCAGCAGTTTACAGGGGCCCGGGGAGCTGTTTTTT. Its translation: CASSLQGPGELFF.

The CDR3 here is CASSLGQPYNEQFF. CDR3 DNA sequence: TGTGCCAGCAGTTTGGGACAGCCCTACAATGAGCAGTTCTTC. V usage is TRBV6-5 and J usage is TRBJ2-1, with 7 nucleotides matching TRBD1. V dropped 4 bases and J dropped 2; count of bases not matched to a gene: 2. The germline V gene encodes CDR1 MNHEY and CDR2 SVGAGI. The CDR3 loop spans 14 amino acids.

The chain is built from TRBV7-2 and TRBJ2-5; 8 bases map to TRBD2. The CDR3 length is 15 residues. Looked up from germline, CDR1 is SGHTA and CDR2 is FQGNSA. V shed 1 base, J shed 6 bases, and the junction held 7 bases outside the gene matches. CDR3 coding DNA: TGTGCCAGCAGCTTAGTACGGGAGGGCTTAAAGACCCAGTACTTC. Translated, it gives CASSLVREGLKTQYF. The whole variable domain, remainder taken from reference TRBV7-2 and TRBJ2-5, is GAGVSQSPSNKVTEKGKDVELRCDPISGHTALYWYRQSLGQGLEFLIYFQGNSAPDKSGLPSDRFSAERTGGSVSTLTIQRTQQEDSAVYLCASSLVREGLKTQYFGPGTRLLVL.